The 27 T cell receptor beta chains in this list originate from one sample, sequenced in a study of blood T cells in healthy people across ages. Using a J-beta primer mix together with a sample-barcoded 5' primer, a second PCR was run for roughly 6 to 11 cycles. TCRdb re-called the 5' RACE reads with MiXCR, one entry per CDR3 protein. The top ten hold about an eighth of the sample, which has 850,000 to 1,000,000 distinct CDR3 sequences, about 48% seen once. The sample consisted of blood. The receptor set was obtained from a man aged 25 to 40 in good health.

This clonotype showed up just a few times. J is TRBJ2-6 and V is TRBV7-2; D unresolved. This CDR3 has 17 amino acids. Germline V gene lookup returns CDR1 SGHTA and CDR2 FQGNSA. V was clipped by 0 bases and J by 0 bases, with 9 bases between them. Written as DNA, the CDR3 is TGTGCCAGCAGCTTAGCTGGTCACGGCTCTGGGGCCAACGTCCTGACTTTC. Its translation: CASSLAGHGSGANVLTF.

In this sample, this clonotype turned up a few times. This chain joins TRBV5-1 and TRBJ1-5; perhaps TRBD1 as D (6 bases). The V end lost 4 bases, the J end lost 5 bases, and 16 bases lay between the germline ends. The length of the CDR3 is 15 residues. The germline gives CDR1 SGHRS, CDR2 YFSETQ. The CDR3 nucleotides read TGCGCCAGCAGCCAGAAGGGGGGCGTCGATCAGCCCCAGCATTTT. Translating gives CASSQKGGVDQPQHF.

The genes are TRBV6-1 and TRBJ2-5, with D perhaps given as TRBD1 or TRBD2 (7 bases each). Looked up from germline, CDR1 is MNHNS and CDR2 is SASEGT. CDR3 length: 15 residues. V was trimmed by 3 bases and J by 11 bases, leaving 22 bases between them. The CDR3 DNA follows: TGTGCCAGCAGTGAGACTAGCAGGGGGGCCTTTGAGCAGTACTTC. It is translated as CASSETSRGAFEQYF.

This chain joins TRBV30 and TRBJ2-1; possibly TRBD2 for D (6 bases). Trimming took 0 bases from V and 6 from J, leaving 12 bases between them. Per the germline V gene, CDR1 is GTSNPN and CDR2 is SVGIG (reference sequence). CDR3 length: 14 residues. For the CDR3, the DNA is TGTGCCTGGAGTGTACAGGAGGGATCCAATGAGCAGTTCTTC. It encodes CAWSVQEGSNEQFF. The complete variable domain, with remaining parts taken from reference TRBV30 and TRBJ2-1, reads SQTIHQWPATLVQPVGSPLSLECTVEGTSNPNLYWYRQAAGRGLQLLFYSVGIGQISSEVPQNLSASRPQDRQFILSSKKLLLSDSGFYLCAWSVQEGSNEQFFGPGTRLTVL.

Turning to this clonotype: This clone may be a read error of a much larger clone one base away. V is TRBV28 and J is TRBJ2-7, with TRBD2 matching 13 bases. Germline V gene lookup returns CDR1 MDHEN and CDR2 SYDVKM. Trimming took 6 bases from V and 7 from J; bases not matched to a gene: 15. This CDR3 has 17 amino acids. The CDR3 nucleotides read TGTGCCAGCAGCGAACTAGCGGGGGGGACGTTCGACAATGAGCAGTACTTC. Translation: CASSELAGGTFDNEQYF. Complete variable domain (other parts from reference TRBV28 and TRBJ2-7): DVKVTQSSRYLVKRTGEKVFLECVQDMDHENMFWYRQDPGLGLRLIYFSYDVKMKEKGDIPEGYSVSREKKERFSLILESASTNQTSMYLCASSELAGGTFDNEQYFGPGTRLTVT.

The V call is TRBV6-2 or TRBV6-3, the J call TRBJ2-4; D remains unclear. The DNA matches TRBJ2-7 better at its end, which makes the J call doubtful. The CDR3 length is 16 residues. Germline CDR1 and CDR2: MNHEY and SVGEGT. CDR3 sequence (DNA): TGTGCCAGCAGTTCCTTTCTTGGACGGCCCTCCTACGAGCAGTACTTC. Residues: CASSSFLGRPSYEQYF.

The V and J genes are TRBV3-1 and TRBJ1-2; D remains ambiguous. Trimming shortened V by 2 bases and J by 2 bases, and 12 bases separated the two germline ends. Germline V gene lookup returns CDR1 LGHDT and CDR2 YNNKEL (reference sequence). The CDR3 loop spans 15 amino acids. Here the CDR3 DNA reads TGTGCCAGCAGCCAACAACAGACACGGAACTATGGCTACACCTTC. Translating it yields CASSQQQTRNYGYTF.

This clonotype was detected only a few times. The chain couples TRBV29-1 to TRBJ2-7; D possibly corresponds to TRBD1 (5 bases). This CDR3 spans 13 amino acids. Germline-derived CDR1 and CDR2 are SQVTM and ANQGSEA. Trimming removed 5 bases from V and 6 bases from J, with 17 bases in between. CDR3 sequence (DNA): TGCAGCGTTATTGGACACTCGATTGGCGAGCAGTACTTC. Protein product: CSVIGHSIGEQYF.

This clonotype was seen only once. V is TRBV25-1 and J is TRBJ2-3; D gene ambiguous. The CDR3 length is 14 residues. Germline CDR1 MGHDK, CDR2 SYGVNS. Trimming removed 3 bases from V and 2 bases from J, with 9 bases in between. CDR3 in DNA: TGTGCCAGCAGTGATACGGGTTTCACAGATACGCAGTATTTT. It specifies CASSDTGFTDTQYF.

Concerning this clonotype: The junction departs from germline at one end; a sequencing error may be responsible. CDR3 sequence reads: CGATGQVDYEQYF. CDR3 nucleotides: TGCGGTGCTACAGGACAGGTTGACTACGAGCAGTACTTC. The rearrangement uses TRBV20-1 and TRBJ2-7, with 7 positions matching TRBD1. The CDR3 has 13 amino acids. Germline-derived CDR1 and CDR2 are DFQATT and SNEGSKA (reference sequence).

The chain links TRBV7-9 to TRBJ2-7; TRBD2 aligns across 8 bases. Germline CDR1 is SEHNR and CDR2 is FQNEAQ (reference sequence). V lost 4 bases and J lost 5; bases outside the gene matches: 7. This CDR3 has 14 amino acids. The CDR3 spells CASSSSGGTNEQYF. The DNA for the CDR3 is TGTGCCAGCAGCTCGAGCGGGGGTACGAACGAGCAGTACTTC.

The chain links TRBV12-5 to TRBJ1-1; D is possibly TRBD1 (5 bases). CDR3 length: 13 amino acids. CDR1 is LGHNT and CDR2 is FRNRAP in the germline V gene. Trimming took off 7 bases at V and 6 bases at J, with 15 bases between the two ends. The CDR3 DNA reads as TGTGCTAGTGCCCGGGACTGGGAACCTGAAGCTTTCTTT. Protein sequence: CASARDWEPEAFF.

This clonotype was seen a few times. The chain employs TRBV7-2 and TRBJ2-3; 9 bases fit TRBD1. V lost 0 bases, J lost 4 bases, and 5 bases stayed unmatched. This CDR3 region has 16 residues. Germline lookup yields CDR1 SGHTA and CDR2 FQGNSA. In DNA, the CDR3 is TGTGCCAGCAGCTTAGCCGGGACAGGGACGGCAGATACGCAGTATTTT. Protein sequence: CASSLAGTGTADTQYF.

The chain recombines TRBV7-2 with TRBJ2-5, with D maybe TRBD1 (6 bases). Germline CDR1 and CDR2: SGHTA and FQGNSA. V gave up 2 bases and J gave up 2 bases, with 12 bases separating them. The CDR3 totals 15 residues. DNA of the CDR3: TGTGCCAGCAGCTTACGGCACAGGGATCAAGAGACCCAGTACTTC. As protein: CASSLRHRDQETQYF.

J is TRBJ2-3 and V is TRBV7-2, with 9 bases identical to TRBD2. This CDR3 region has 16 residues. Trimming cost V 0 bases and J 6 bases; bases outside gene matches: 7. Germline-derived CDR1 and CDR2 are SGHTA and FQGNSA. The CDR3 sequence: CASSLALGLAGDTQYF. In DNA form, the CDR3 reads TGTGCCAGCAGCTTAGCTCTAGGGCTAGCGGGGGATACGCAGTATTTT.

This rearrangement joins TRBV7-3 to TRBJ2-1, with D perhaps matching TRBD1 (6 bases). The V end lost 4 bases, the J end lost 9 bases, and 16 bases lay between the germline ends. Per the germline V gene, CDR1 is SGHTA and CDR2 is FQGTGA. The CDR3 is 14 amino acids. The CDR3 region is CASSSQGSLSEQFF. The CDR3 nucleotides are TGTGCCAGCAGCTCCCAGGGGTCCCTCAGTGAGCAGTTCTTC.

As DNA, the CDR3 is TGTGCCAGCAGGGGACAGGGGAGGTACGAGGAGCAGTACTTC. It specifies CASRGQGRYEEQYF. V and J are TRBV6-2 or TRBV6-3 and TRBJ2-7; 10 nucleotides line up with TRBD1. After removal of 6 bases from V and 7 bases from J, the junction contained 9 bases not matched to a gene. Germline CDR1 is MNHEY and CDR2 is SVGEGT. This CDR3 has 14 residues.

The chain is built from TRBV27 and TRBJ2-1; either TRBD1 or TRBD2 may supply D (5 bases each). Germline assignment: CDR1 MNHEY and CDR2 SMNVEV (reference sequence). The CDR3 has 14 amino acids. Trimming pared 8 bases from V and 8 bases from J, leaving 19 bases between. CDR3 region: CASWGWGSSDEQFF. The DNA of the CDR3 is TGTGCCAGCTGGGGATGGGGGAGTAGCGATGAGCAGTTCTTC.

This sequence joins TRBV20-1 and TRBJ2-7; perhaps TRBD1 as D (5 bases). Per germline, CDR1 DFQATT and CDR2 SNEGSKA (reference sequence). This CDR3 spans 15 amino acids. Trimming removed 0 bases from V and 3 bases from J, with 15 bases in between. CDR3 amino acids: CSARDQSRVVYEQYF. In DNA form, the CDR3 reads TGCAGTGCTAGAGATCAGTCCAGGGTAGTCTACGAGCAGTACTTC.

This clonotype was detected only once. One junction end disagrees with the germline gene, perhaps due to a read error. V and J are TRBV6-5 and TRBJ2-1, with D possibly being TRBD2 (7 bases). The V gene's germline CDR1 is MNHEY and CDR2 SVGAGI. This CDR3 is built from 15 residues. CDR3 sequence: CASSVRGGGYNERFF. DNA for the CDR3: TGTGCCAGCAGCGTCCGAGGCGGGGGCTACAATGAGCGGTTCTTC.

This clonotype was recorded only once. The J gene is TRBJ1-5, the V gene TRBV3-1; 7 nucleotides align to TRBD1. This CDR3 contains 14 residues. Trimming took 1 base from V and 7 from J; bases not matched to a gene: 4. CDR1 LGHDT and CDR2 YNNKEL come from the germline V gene (reference sequence). The CDR3 loop reads CASSQVQGMQPQHF. The CDR3 nucleotides read TGTGCCAGCAGCCAAGTACAGGGGATGCAGCCCCAGCATTTT.

The chain carries TRBV24-1 and TRBJ2-7; D uncertain. CDR1 and CDR2 (germline): KGHDR, SFDVKD. The CDR3 runs to 20 residues. Deletions cut 1 base from V and 0 bases from J, with 24 bases between. This CDR3 reads CATSDLPQPVGGGGSYEQYF. In DNA form, the CDR3 reads TGTGCCACCAGTGATTTACCCCAACCCGTCGGTGGCGGTGGCTCCTACGAGCAGTACTTC.

V is TRBV6-2 or TRBV6-3 and J is TRBJ1-5; 9 bases are a match to TRBD1. Germline V gives CDR1 MNHEY, CDR2 SVGEGT. This CDR3 contains 14 residues. J lost 5 bases, V lost 5 bases, and 4 bases had no gene match. CDR3 DNA: TGTGCCAGCAGTAGGACAGGGGAGCATCAGCCCCAGCATTTT. Translation gives CASSRTGEHQPQHF.

This clonotype was recorded at least ten times. The V gene is TRBV29-1, the J gene TRBJ2-7, with 8 bases matching TRBD1. With V trimmed by 7 bases and J by 4 bases, 12 bases remained unmatched. Germline CDR1 is SQVTM and CDR2 is ANQGSEA. The CDR3 runs 14 residues. The CDR3 is CSANLDRGPYEQYF. In DNA form, the CDR3 reads TGCAGCGCCAACCTTGACAGGGGACCGTACGAGCAGTACTTC.

This clonotype turned up a few times. This chain uses TRBV28 with TRBJ2-3, with D uncertain. This CDR3 has 14 residues. The germline V gene has CDR1 MDHEN and CDR2 SYDVKM. The V end was cut by 3 bases, the J end by 6 bases, with 13 bases between. The CDR3 sequence is CASSFGPGRDTQYF. In nucleotides, the CDR3 is TGTGCCAGCAGTTTCGGACCAGGAAGGGATACGCAGTATTTT.

The genes are TRBV28 and TRBJ1-1; TRBD1 aligns across 7 bases. In germline, CDR1 is MDHEN, CDR2 SYDVKM. This CDR3 is built from 17 residues. Trimming at V came to 1 base and at J to 4 bases, leaving 12 bases not matched to a gene. In nucleotides, the CDR3 is TGTGCCAGCAGTTTATTCGGTTCAGGGGGATTCGGCACTGAAGCTTTCTTT. It translates to CASSLFGSGGFGTEAFF.

This clonotype was detected a few times. The rearrangement uses TRBV27 and TRBJ2-7; 9 positions match TRBD2. V lost 0 bases and J lost 3; bases outside the gene matches: 3. The CDR3 has 15 amino acids. Germline V lookup: CDR1 MNHEY, CDR2 SMNVEV (reference sequence). CDR3 in amino acids: CASSLSSSGDYEQYF. As DNA, the CDR3 is TGTGCCAGCAGTTTATCATCTAGCGGGGACTACGAGCAGTACTTC.